In this sample, the clone carrying this T cell receptor beta chain turned up many times. The antigen is undetermined. The method for making cDNA was 5'RACE, and it used 10-nucleotide random UMIs. Using its own MiXCR run on the 5' RACE reads, TCRdb lists one record per CDR3 protein. The sample shows 55,000 to 65,000 distinct CDR3 sequences, 12% of them seen only once. CDR3 length: 17 residues. Germline loops: CDR1 SGDLS, CDR2 YYNGEE. The V gene end was trimmed by 0 bases and the J gene end by 1 base; junction bases not matched to a gene: 7. The record originates from a study of neurological immune-mediated disorders. Study-level points and caveats: Levels of TCR clonal expansion peaked in HTLV-1-associated myelopathy and reached their lowest in multiple sclerosis, under those of healthy controls.

The unsorted libraries were prepared from 2 million PBMCs (stored at -80 C). The TCR comes from a woman aged 55-69 years with HTLV-1-associated myelopathy (HAM/TSP). Sequenced: PBMCs. J is TRBJ2-5 and V is TRBV9; 9 nucleotides agree with TRBD1. In nucleotides, the CDR3 is TGTGCCAGCAGCGTAGCACCCCCGGACAGGGGCCAAGAGACCCAGTACTTC. This codes for CASSVAPPDRGQETQYF.